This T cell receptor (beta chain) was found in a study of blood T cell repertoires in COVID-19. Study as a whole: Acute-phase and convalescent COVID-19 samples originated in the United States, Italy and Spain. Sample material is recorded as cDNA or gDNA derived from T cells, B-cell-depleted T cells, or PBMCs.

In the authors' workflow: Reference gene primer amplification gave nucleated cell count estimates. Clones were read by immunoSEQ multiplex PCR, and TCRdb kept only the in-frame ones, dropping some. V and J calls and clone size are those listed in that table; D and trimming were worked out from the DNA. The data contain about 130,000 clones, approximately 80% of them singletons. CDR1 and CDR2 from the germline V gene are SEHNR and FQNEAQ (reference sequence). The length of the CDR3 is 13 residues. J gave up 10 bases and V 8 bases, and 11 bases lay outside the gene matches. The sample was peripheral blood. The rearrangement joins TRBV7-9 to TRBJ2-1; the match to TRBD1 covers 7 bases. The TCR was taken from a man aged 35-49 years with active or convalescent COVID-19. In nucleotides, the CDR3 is TGTGCCAGCGGGGCTGGACAGGTCAGGGAGCAGTTCTTC. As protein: CASGAGQVREQFF.